The next 9 T cell receptor beta chains were all read from a single sample in a study of blood T cell repertoires in COVID-19. The protocol was immunoSEQ multiplex PCR, while the TCRdb copy is restricted to in-frame clones and leaves out a portion. Of fewer than 250,000 clones listed, around 87% are singletons. Sequences were obtained from PBMCs or T cells enriched from blood (not recorded which). The receptors originated from a man in his thirties or forties who had been exposed to COVID-19.

The chain combines TRBV27 with TRBJ2-7, with D possibly TRBD1 on 7 matching bases. Germline V gene lookup returns CDR1 MNHEY and CDR2 SMNVEV (reference sequence). The ends were cut back, 7 bases at V and 3 bases at J, with 13 bases in the middle. The CDR3 contains 13 residues. In DNA, the CDR3 is TGTGCCAGCAAGGGGGCGACTAGCTACGAGCAGTACTTC. It codes for CASKGATSYEQYF.

The chain carries TRBV2 and TRBJ1-6, with 10 positions matching TRBD1. The CDR3 totals 16 residues. CDR1 is SNHLY and CDR2 is FYNNEI in the germline V gene. V was clipped by 5 bases and J by 9 bases; unmatched bases: 10. Written as DNA, the CDR3 is TGTGCCAGCAGTCTGATCCGGGACAGGGGTTCTTCACCCCTCCACTTT. It translates to CASSLIRDRGSSPLHF.

The chain joins TRBV20-1 to TRBJ2-1, with 9 bases identical to TRBD2. Germline CDR1 and CDR2: DFQATT and SNEGSKA (reference sequence). The CDR3 length is 17 residues. Trimming at V came to 3 bases and at J to 1 base, leaving 10 bases not matched to a gene. CDR3: CSASKGLAIGSYNEQFF. In nucleotides, the CDR3 is TGCAGTGCTAGTAAAGGACTAGCGATAGGATCCTACAATGAGCAGTTCTTC.

This clone turned up a few times. V and J are TRBV30 and TRBJ1-1; D is ambiguous. This CDR3 comprises 13 residues. The germline CDR1 and CDR2 sequences are GTSNPN and SVGIG (reference sequence). V lost 5 bases, J lost 3 bases, and 13 bases lay in between. The DNA of the CDR3 is TGTGCCTGGGGGAAAGAGGTTGACACTGAAGCTTTCTTT. Residues: CAWGKEVDTEAFF.

This chain connects TRBV7-9 to TRBJ2-1; D is perhaps TRBD1 (6 bases). The CDR3 totals 17 residues. Germline V lookup: CDR1 SEHNR, CDR2 FQNEAQ (reference sequence). V was clipped by 4 bases and J by 0 bases, with 16 bases between them. The CDR3 spells CASSYSTGTSSYNEQFF. In nucleotides, the CDR3 is TGTGCCAGCAGCTACTCTACCGGGACAAGCTCCTACAATGAGCAGTTCTTC.

This chain links TRBV9 with TRBJ2-7; D is perhaps TRBD1 (5 bases). Between the trimmed V and J ends, which lost 3 bases and 2 bases, there was a span of 15 bases. CDR1 is SGDLS and CDR2 is YYNGEE in the germline V gene. CDR3 length equals 15 residues. CDR3 residues: CASSALPDSPYEQYF. As DNA, the CDR3 is TGTGCCAGCAGCGCCCTCCCCGACAGCCCCTACGAGCAGTACTTC.

This sequence joins TRBV5-1 and TRBJ1-1; D remains ambiguous. The CDR3 is 16 amino acids. V was pared by 2 bases and J by 0 bases, with 14 bases between. Looked up from germline, CDR1 is SGHRS and CDR2 is YFSETQ. The CDR3 region is CASSFSSSNMNTEAFF. Here the CDR3 DNA reads TGCGCCAGCAGCTTTAGTAGCTCAAACATGAACACTGAAGCTTTCTTT. The complete variable domain, with remaining parts taken from reference TRBV5-1 and TRBJ1-1, reads KAGVTQTPRYLIKTRGQQVTLSCSPISGHRSVSWYQQTPGQGLQFLFEYFSETQRNKGNFPGRFSGRQFSNSRSEMNVSTLELGDSALYLCASSFSSSNMNTEAFFGQGTRLTVV.

This chain links TRBV4-2 with TRBJ1-2, with 8 bases aligning to TRBD1. This CDR3 region has 15 residues. From germline, CDR1 is LGHNA and CDR2 YNFKEQ. Unmatched junction bases numbered 8, after V lost 4 bases and J lost 4 bases. CDR3 loop: CASSPSTTGVYGYTF. The CDR3 DNA reads TGTGCCAGCAGCCCCTCCACGACAGGGGTCTATGGCTACACCTTC.

The V call is TRBV6-2 or TRBV6-3, the J call TRBJ1-6, with D possibly TRBD1 on 5 matching bases. Trimming removed 6 bases from V and 2 bases from J, with 11 bases in between. This CDR3 contains 15 residues. Germline values: CDR1 MNHEY, CDR2 SVGEGT. CDR3 region: CASSDRQTYNSPLHF. The CDR3 nucleotides are TGTGCCAGCAGCGATAGACAGACCTATAATTCACCCCTCCACTTT.